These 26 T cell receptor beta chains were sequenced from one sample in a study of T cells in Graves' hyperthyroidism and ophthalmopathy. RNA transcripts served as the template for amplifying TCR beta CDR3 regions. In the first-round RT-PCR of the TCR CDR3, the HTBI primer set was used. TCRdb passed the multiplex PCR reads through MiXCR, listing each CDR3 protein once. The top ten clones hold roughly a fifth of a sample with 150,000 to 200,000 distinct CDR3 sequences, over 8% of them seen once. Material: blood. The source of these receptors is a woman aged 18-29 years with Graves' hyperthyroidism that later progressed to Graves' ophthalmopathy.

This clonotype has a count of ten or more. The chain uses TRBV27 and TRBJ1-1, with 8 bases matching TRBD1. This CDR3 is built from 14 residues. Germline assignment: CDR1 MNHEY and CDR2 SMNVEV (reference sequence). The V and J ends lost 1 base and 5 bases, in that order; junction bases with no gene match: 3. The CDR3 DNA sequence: TGTGCCAGCAGTTTATTTACAGGGGGAACTGAAGCTTTCTTT. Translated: CASSLFTGGTEAFF.

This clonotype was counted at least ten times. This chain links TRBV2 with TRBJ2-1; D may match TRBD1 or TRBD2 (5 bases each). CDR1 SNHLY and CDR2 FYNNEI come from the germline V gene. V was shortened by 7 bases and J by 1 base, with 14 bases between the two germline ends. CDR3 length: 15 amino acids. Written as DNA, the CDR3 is TGTGCCAGCATACCGGGGCTTGAGTCCTACAATGAGCAGTTCTTC. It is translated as CASIPGLESYNEQFF.

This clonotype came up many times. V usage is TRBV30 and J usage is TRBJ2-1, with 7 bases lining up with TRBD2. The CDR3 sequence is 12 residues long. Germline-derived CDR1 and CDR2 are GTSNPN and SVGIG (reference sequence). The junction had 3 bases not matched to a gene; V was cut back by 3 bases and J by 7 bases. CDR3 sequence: CAWSNSGNEQFF. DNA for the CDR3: TGTGCCTGGAGCAATAGCGGGAATGAGCAGTTCTTC.

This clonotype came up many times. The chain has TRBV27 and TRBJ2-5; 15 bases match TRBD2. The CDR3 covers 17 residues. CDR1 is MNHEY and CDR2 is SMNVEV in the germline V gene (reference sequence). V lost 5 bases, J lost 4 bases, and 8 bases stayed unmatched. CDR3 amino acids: CASSPIWTSGGVETQYF. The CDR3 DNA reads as TGTGCCAGCAGTCCGATATGGACTAGCGGGGGGGTAGAGACCCAGTACTTC.

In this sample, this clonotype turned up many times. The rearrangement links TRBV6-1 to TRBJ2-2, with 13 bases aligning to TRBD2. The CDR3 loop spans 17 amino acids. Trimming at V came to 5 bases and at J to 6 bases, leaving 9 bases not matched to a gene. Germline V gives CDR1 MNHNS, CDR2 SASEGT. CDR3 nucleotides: TGTGCCAGCAGTCGGACTAGCGGGGGAGGCGGGTCCGGGGAGCTGTTTTTT. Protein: CASSRTSGGGGSGELFF.

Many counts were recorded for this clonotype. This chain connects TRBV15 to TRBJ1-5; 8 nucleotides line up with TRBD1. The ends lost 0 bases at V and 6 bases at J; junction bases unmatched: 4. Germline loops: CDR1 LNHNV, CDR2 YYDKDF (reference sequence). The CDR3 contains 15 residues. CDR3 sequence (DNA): TGTGCCACCAGCAGAGAGTCAGGGGGCGTTCAGCCCCAGCATTTT. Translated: CATSRESGGVQPQHF.

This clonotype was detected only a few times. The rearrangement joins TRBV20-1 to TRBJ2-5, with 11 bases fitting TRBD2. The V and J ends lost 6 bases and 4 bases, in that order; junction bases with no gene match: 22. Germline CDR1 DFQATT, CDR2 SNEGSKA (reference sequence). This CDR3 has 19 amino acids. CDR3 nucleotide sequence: TGCAGTGCCAAGCACCGAACCTCTAGCGGGGGGCCCCCCAGAGAGACCCAGTACTTC. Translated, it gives CSAKHRTSSGGPPRETQYF.

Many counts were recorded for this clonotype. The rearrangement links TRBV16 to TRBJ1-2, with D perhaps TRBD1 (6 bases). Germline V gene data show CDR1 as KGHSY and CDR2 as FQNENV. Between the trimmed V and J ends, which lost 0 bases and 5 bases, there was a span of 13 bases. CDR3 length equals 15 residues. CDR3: CASSQSLGAPYGYTF. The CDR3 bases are TGTGCCAGCAGCCAATCATTGGGGGCGCCGTATGGCTACACCTTC.

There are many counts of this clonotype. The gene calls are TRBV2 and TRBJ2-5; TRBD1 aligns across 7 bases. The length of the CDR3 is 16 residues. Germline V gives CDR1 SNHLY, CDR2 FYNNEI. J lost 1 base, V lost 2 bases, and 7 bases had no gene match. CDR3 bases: TGTGCCAGCAGTGAATGGGGGACAGAAAGCCAAGAGACCCAGTACTTC. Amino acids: CASSEWGTESQETQYF.

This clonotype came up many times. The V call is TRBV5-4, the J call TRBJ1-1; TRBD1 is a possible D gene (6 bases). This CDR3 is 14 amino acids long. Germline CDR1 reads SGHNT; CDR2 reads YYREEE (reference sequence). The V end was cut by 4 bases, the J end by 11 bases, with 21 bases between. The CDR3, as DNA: TGTGCCAGCAGCCTGTTGGGGACAAATATCGGGGCTTTCTTT. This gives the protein CASSLLGTNIGAFF.

The CDR3 DNA reads TGCAGTGCTTATGGACTAGCGGGGACCTACGAGCAGTACTTC. It is translated as CSAYGLAGTYEQYF. This chain connects TRBV20-1 to TRBJ2-7; 12 nucleotides line up with TRBD2. The CDR3 has 14 amino acids. The ends lost 5 bases at V and 2 bases at J; junction bases unmatched: 4. Germline assignment: CDR1 DFQATT and CDR2 SNEGSKA (reference sequence).

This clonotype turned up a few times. CDR3 sequence reads: CASSPRRVGSGNTIYF. The CDR3 nucleotides are TGTGCCAGTAGCCCCCGCCGAGTCGGGTCTGGAAACACCATATATTTT. The V call is TRBV19, the J call TRBJ1-3, with unresolved D. Deletions cut 6 bases from V and 1 base from J, with 16 bases between. CDR1 and CDR2 (germline): LNHDA, SQIVND (reference sequence). CDR3 size: 16 residues.

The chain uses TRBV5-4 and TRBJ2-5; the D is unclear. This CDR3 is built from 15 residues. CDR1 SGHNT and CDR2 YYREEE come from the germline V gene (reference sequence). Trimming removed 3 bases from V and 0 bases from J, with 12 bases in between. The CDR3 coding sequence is TGTGCCAGCAGCTACGGGCAGAGAGACCAAGAGACCCAGTACTTC. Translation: CASSYGQRDQETQYF.

As DNA, the CDR3 is TGCGCCAGTAGACCCCAACCAGAGACAGATACGCAGTATTTT. Its protein is CASRPQPETDTQYF. The chain combines TRBV5-1 with TRBJ2-3; no reliable D call. This CDR3 is built from 14 residues. Germline V CDR1 and CDR2: SGHRS, YFSETQ. The germline V and J ends were trimmed by 8 bases and 3 bases, with 16 bases remaining between them.

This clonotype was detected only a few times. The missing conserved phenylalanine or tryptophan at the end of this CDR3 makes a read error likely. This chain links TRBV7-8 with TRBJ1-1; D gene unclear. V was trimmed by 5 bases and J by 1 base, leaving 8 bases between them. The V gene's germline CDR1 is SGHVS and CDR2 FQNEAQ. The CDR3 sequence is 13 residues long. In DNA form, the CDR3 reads TGTGCCAGCAGCCGCCGGTCGAACACTGAAGCTTTCCTT. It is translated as CASSRRSNTEAFL.

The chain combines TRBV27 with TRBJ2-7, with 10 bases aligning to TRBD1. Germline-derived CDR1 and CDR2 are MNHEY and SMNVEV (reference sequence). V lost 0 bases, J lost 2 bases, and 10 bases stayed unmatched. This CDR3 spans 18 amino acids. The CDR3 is CASSLSLRPGTGAYEQYF. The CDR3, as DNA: TGTGCCAGCAGTTTATCCCTGAGGCCGGGGACAGGGGCCTACGAGCAGTACTTC.

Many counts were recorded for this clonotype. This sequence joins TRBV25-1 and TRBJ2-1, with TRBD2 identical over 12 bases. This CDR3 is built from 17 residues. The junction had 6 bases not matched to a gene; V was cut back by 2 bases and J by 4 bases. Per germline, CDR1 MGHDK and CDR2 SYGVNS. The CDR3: CASSEVLAGGPYNEQFF. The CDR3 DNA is TGTGCCAGCAGTGAAGTACTAGCGGGGGGCCCTTACAATGAGCAGTTCTTC. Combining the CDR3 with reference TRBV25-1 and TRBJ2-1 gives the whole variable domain EADIYQTPRYLVIGTGKKITLECSQTMGHDKMYWYQQDPGMELHLIHYSYGVNSTEKGDLSSESTVSRIRTEHFPLTLESARPSHTSQYLCASSEVLAGGPYNEQFFGPGTRLTVL.

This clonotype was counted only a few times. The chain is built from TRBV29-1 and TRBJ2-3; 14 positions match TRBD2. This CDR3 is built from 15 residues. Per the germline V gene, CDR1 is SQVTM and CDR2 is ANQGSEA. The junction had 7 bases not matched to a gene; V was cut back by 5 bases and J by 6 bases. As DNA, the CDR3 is TGCAGCGTTTCTACGACTAGCGGGGGGGGGGATACGCAGTATTTT. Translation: CSVSTTSGGGDTQYF.

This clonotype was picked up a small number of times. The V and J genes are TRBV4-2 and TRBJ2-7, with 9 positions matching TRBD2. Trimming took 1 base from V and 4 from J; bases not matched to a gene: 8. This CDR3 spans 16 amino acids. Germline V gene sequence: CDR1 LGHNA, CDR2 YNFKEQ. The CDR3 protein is CASSQVGAGGVYEQYF. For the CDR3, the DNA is TGTGCCAGCAGCCAAGTAGGAGCGGGGGGTGTGTACGAGCAGTACTTC.

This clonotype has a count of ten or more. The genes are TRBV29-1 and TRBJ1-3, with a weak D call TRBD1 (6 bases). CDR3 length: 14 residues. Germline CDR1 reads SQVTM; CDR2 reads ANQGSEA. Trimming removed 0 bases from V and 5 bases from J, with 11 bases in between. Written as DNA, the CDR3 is TGCAGCGTTGAAGATCAGGGGAAAAGAAACACCATATATTTT. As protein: CSVEDQGKRNTIYF.

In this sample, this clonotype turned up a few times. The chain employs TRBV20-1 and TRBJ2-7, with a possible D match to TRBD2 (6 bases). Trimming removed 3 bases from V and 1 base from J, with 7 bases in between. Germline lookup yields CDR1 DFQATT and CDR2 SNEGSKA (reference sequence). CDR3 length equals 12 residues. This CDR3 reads CSARGTSYEQYF. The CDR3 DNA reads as TGCAGTGCTAGGGGGACTTCCTACGAGCAGTACTTC.

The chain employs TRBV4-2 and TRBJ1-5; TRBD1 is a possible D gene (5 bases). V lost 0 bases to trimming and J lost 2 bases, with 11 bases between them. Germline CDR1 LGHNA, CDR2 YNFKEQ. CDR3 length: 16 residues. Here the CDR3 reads CASSQDWVGGNQPQHF. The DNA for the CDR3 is TGTGCCAGCAGCCAAGATTGGGTGGGGGGCAATCAGCCCCAGCATTTT.

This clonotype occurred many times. In DNA, the CDR3 is TGTGCCAGTAGTATAGACGGTTCGGCCTATCAGCCCCAGCATTTT. Amino acids: CASSIDGSAYQPQHF. V gene TRBV19 combines with J gene TRBJ1-5; no clear D gene. The CDR3 totals 15 residues. The ends were cut back, 0 bases at V and 5 bases at J, with 11 bases in the middle. Germline V CDR1 and CDR2: LNHDA, SQIVND (reference sequence). The whole variable domain, remainder taken from reference TRBV19 and TRBJ1-5, is DGGITQSPKYLFRKEGQNVTLSCEQNLNHDAMYWYRQDPGQGLRLIYYSQIVNDFQKGDIAEGYSVSREKKESFPLTVTSAQKNPTAFYLCASSIDGSAYQPQHFGDGTRLSIL.

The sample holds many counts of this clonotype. CDR3 sequence reads: CASSLDEGFREVYEQYF. CDR3 DNA sequence: TGTGCCAGCAGTTTAGATGAGGGGTTTAGAGAGGTGTACGAGCAGTACTTC. The chain recombines TRBV12-3 or TRBV12-4 with TRBJ2-7, with D perhaps matching TRBD1 or TRBD2 (5 bases each). The V end lost 1 base, the J end lost 4 bases, and 20 bases lay between the germline ends. CDR3 length equals 17 residues.

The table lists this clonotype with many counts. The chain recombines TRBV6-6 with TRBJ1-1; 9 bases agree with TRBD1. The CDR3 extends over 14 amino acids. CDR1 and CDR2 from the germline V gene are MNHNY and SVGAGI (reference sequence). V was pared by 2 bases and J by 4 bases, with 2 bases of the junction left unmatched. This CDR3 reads CASSYTGGGTEAFF. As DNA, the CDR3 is TGTGCCAGCAGTTACACAGGGGGCGGCACTGAAGCTTTCTTT.

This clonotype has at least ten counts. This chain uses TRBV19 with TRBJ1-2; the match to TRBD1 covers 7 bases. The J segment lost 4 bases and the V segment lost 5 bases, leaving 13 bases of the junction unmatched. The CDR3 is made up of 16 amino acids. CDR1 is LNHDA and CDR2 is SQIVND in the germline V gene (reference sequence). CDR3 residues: CASSPLGQNEIYGYTF. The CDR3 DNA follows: TGTGCCAGTAGTCCCTTGGGACAGAACGAAATCTATGGCTACACCTTC. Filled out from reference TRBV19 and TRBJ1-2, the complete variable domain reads DGGITQSPKYLFRKEGQNVTLSCEQNLNHDAMYWYRQDPGQGLRLIYYSQIVNDFQKGDIAEGYSVSREKKESFPLTVTSAQKNPTAFYLCASSPLGQNEIYGYTFGSGTRLTVV.